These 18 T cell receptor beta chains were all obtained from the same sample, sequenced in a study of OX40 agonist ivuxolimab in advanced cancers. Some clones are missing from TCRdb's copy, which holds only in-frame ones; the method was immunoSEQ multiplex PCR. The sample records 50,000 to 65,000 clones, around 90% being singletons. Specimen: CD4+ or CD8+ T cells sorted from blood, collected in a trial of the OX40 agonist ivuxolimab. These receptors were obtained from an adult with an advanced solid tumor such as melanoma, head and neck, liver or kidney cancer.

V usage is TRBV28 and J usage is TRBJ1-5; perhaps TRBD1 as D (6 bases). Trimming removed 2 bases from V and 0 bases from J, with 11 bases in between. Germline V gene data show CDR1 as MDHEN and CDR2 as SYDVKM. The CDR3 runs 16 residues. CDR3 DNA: TGTGCCAGCAGTTTACGGCGGGGGCTTAGCAATCAGCCCCAGCATTTT. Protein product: CASSLRRGLSNQPQHF.

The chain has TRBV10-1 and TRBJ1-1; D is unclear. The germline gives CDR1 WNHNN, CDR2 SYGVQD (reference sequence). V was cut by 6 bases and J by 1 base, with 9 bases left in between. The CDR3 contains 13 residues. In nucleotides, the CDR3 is TGCGCCAGCAGGCCCTCGGGGAACACTGAAGCTTTCTTT. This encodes CASRPSGNTEAFF.

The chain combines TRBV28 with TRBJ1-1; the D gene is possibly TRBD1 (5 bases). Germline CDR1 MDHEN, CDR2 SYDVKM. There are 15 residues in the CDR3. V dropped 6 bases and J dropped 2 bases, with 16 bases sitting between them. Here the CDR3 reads CASSSWLGPNTEAFF. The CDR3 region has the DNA TGTGCCAGCAGCTCGTGGTTGGGGCCAAACACTGAAGCTTTCTTT.

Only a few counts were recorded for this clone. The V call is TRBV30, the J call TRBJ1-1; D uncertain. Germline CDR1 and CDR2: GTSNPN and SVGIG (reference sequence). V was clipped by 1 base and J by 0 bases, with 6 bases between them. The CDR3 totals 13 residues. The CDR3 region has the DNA TGTGCCTGGAGTGAAGGGTTGAACACTGAAGCTTTCTTT. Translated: CAWSEGLNTEAFF.

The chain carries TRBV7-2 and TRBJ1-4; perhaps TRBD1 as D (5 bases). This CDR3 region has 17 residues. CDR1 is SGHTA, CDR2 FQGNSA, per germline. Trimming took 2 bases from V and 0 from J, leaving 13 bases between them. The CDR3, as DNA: TGTGCCAGCAGCTTATATCTGGGGGTTCCAACTAATGAAAAACTGTTTTTT. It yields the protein CASSLYLGVPTNEKLFF.

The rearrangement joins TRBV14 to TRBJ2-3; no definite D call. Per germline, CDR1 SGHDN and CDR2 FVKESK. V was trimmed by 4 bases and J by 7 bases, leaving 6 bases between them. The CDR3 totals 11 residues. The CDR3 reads CASSPGHTQYF. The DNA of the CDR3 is TGTGCCAGCAGCCCCGGTCATACGCAGTATTTT.

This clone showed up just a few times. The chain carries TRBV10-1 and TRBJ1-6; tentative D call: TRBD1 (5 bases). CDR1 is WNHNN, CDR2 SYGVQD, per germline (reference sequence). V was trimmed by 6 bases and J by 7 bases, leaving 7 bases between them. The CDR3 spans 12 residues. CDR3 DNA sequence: TGCGCCAGCAGCCGACAGAATTCACCCCTCCACTTT. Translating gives CASSRQNSPLHF.

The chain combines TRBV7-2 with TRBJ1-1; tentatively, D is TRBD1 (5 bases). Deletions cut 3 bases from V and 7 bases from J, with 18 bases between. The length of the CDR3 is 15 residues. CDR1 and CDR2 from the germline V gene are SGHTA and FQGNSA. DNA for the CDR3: TGTGCCAGCAGCTTCCAGTTCGGGGCCGGAGGTGAAGCTTTCTTT. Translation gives CASSFQFGAGGEAFF. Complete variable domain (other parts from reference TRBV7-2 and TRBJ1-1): GAGVSQSPSNKVTEKGKDVELRCDPISGHTALYWYRQSLGQGLEFLIYFQGNSAPDKSGLPSDRFSAERTGGSVSTLTIQRTQQEDSAVYLCASSFQFGAGGEAFFGQGTRLTVV.

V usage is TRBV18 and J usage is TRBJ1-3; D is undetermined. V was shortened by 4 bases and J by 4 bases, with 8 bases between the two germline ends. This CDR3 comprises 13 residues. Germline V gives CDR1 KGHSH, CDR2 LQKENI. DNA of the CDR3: TGTGCCAGCTCACTTCCAGCCGGAAACACCATATATTTT. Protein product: CASSLPAGNTIYF. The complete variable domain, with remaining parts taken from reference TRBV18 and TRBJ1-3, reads NAGVMQNPRHLVRRRGQEARLRCSPMKGHSHVYWYRQLPEEGLKFMVYLQKENIIDESGMPKERFSAEFPKEGPSILRIQQVVRGDSAAYFCASSLPAGNTIYFGEGSWLTVV.

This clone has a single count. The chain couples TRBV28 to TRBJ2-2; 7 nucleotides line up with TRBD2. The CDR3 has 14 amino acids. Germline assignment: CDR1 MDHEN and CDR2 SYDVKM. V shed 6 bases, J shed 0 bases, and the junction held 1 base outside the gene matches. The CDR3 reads CASRRGSNTGELFF. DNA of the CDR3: TGTGCCAGCAGGCGGGGGTCGAACACCGGGGAGCTGTTTTTT.

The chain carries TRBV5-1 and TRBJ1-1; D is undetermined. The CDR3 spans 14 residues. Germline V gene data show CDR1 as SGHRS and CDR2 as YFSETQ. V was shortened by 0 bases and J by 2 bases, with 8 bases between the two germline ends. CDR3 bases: TGCGCCAGCAGCTTGGGGGCGGACAACACTGAAGCTTTCTTT. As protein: CASSLGADNTEAFF.

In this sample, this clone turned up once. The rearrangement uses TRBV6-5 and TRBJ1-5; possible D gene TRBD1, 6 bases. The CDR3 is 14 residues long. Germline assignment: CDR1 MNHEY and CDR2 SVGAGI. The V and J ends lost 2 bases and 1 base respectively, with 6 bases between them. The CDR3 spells CASSYGQSNQPQHF. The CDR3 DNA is TGTGCCAGCAGTTACGGACAGAGCAATCAGCCCCAGCATTTT.

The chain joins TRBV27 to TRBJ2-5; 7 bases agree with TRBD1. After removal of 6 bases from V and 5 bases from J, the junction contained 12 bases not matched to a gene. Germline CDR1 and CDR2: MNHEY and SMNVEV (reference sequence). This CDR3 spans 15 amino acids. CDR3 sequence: CASRTDRVSFETQYF. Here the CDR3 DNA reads TGTGCCAGCAGAACCGACAGGGTCTCCTTTGAGACCCAGTACTTC.

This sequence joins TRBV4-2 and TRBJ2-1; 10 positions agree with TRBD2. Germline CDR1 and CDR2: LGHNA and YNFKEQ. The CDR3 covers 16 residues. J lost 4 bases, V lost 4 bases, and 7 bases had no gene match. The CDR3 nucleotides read TGTGCCAGCAGCCCCTTAGCGGGGGGAGGGTACAATGAGCAGTTCTTC. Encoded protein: CASSPLAGGGYNEQFF.

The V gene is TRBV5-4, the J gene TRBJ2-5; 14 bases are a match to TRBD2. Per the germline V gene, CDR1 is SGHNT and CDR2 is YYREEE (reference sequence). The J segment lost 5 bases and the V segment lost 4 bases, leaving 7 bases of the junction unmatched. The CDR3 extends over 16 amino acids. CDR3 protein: CASSQGLAGVWETQYF. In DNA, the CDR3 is TGTGCCAGCAGCCAGGGACTAGCGGGAGTATGGGAGACCCAGTACTTC. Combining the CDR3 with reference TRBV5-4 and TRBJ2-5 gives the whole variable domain ETGVTQSPTHLIKTRGQQVTLRCSSQSGHNTVSWYQQALGQGPQFIFQYYREEENGRGNFPPRFSGLQFPNYSSELNVNALELDDSALYLCASSQGLAGVWETQYFGPGTRLLVL.

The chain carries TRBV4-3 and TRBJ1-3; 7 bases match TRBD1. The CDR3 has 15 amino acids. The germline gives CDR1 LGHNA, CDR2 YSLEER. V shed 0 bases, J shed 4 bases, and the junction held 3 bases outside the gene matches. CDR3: CASSQETGTGNTIYF. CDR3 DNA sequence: TGCGCCAGCAGCCAAGAGACAGGGACGGGAAACACCATATATTTT.

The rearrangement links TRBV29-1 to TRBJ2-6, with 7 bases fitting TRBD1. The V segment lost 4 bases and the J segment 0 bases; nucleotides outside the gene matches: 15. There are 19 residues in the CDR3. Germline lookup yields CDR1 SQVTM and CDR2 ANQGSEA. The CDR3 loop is CSVGGQDRKLSSGANVLTF. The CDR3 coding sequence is TGCAGCGTTGGGGGCCAGGACAGGAAACTCAGCTCTGGGGCCAACGTCCTGACTTTC.

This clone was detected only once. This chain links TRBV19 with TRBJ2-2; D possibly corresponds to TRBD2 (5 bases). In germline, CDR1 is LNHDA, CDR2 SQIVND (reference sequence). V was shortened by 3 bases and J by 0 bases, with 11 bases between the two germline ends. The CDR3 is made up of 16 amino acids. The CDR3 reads CASSIPADSNTGELFF. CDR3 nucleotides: TGTGCCAGTAGTATCCCCGCGGACTCGAACACCGGGGAGCTGTTTTTT.